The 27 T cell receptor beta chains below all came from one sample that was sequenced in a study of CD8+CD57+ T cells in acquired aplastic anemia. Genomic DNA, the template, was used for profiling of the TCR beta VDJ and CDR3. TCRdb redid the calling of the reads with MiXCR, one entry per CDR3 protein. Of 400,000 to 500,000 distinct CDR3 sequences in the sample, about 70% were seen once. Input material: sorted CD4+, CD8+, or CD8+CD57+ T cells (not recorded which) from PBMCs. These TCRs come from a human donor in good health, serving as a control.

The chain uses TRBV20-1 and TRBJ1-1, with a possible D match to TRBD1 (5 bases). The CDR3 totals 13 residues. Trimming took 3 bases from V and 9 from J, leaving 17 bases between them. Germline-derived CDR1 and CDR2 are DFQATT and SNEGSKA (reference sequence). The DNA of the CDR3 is TGCAGTGCTAGCCTAGGGGCGCTGACTAAAGCTTTCTTT. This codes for CSASLGALTKAFF.

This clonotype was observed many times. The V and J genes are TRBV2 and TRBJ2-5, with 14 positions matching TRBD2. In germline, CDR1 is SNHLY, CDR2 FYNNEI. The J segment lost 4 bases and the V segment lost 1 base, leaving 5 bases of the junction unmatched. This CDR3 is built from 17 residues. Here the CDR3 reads CASSEGLAGGFRETQYF. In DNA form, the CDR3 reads TGTGCCAGCAGTGAAGGACTAGCGGGGGGGTTCCGAGAGACCCAGTACTTC.

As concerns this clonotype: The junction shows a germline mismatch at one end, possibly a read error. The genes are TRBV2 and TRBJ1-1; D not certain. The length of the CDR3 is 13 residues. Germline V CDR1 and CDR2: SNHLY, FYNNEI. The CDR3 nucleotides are TGTGCCAGCAGTGAAACAGTGACTTCTGGCGCTACCTTT. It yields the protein CASSETVTSGATF.

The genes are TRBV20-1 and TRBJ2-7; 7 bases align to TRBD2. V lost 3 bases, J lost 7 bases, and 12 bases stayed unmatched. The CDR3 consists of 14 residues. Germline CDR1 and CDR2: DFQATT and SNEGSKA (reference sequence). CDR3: CSARLSGRAGEQYF. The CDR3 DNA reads TGCAGTGCTAGGCTTAGTGGGAGGGCCGGTGAGCAGTACTTC.

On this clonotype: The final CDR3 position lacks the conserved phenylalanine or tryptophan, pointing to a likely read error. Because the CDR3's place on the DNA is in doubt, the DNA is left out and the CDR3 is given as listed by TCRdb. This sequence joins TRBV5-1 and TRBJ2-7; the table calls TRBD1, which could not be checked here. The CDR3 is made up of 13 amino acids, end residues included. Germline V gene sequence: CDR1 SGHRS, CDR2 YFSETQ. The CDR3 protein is CASSRGEAYEQCS.

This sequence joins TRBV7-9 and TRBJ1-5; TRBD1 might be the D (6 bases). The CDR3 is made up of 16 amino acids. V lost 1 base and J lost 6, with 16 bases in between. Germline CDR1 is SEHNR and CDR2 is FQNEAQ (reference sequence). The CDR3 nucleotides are TGTGCCAGCAGCTTAGGGAGGGCAGGGGACGGTCAGCCCCAGCATTTT. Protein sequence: CASSLGRAGDGQPQHF.

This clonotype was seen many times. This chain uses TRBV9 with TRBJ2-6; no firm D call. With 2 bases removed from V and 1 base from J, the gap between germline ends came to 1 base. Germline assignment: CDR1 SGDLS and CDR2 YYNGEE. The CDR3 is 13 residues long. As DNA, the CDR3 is TGTGCCAGCAGCGTTTCTGGGGCCAACGTCCTGACTTTC. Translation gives CASSVSGANVLTF. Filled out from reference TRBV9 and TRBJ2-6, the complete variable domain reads DSGVTQTPKHLITATGQRVTLRCSPRSGDLSVYWYQQSLDQGLQFLIQYYNGEERAKGNILERFSAQQFPDLHSELNLSSLELGDSALYFCASSVSGANVLTFGAGSRLTVL.

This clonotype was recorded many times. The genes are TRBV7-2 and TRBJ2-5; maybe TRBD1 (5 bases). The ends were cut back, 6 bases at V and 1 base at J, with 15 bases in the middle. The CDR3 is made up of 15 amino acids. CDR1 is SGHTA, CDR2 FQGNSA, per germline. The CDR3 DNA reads TGTGCCAGCAGGAACAACAGACAGTCCCAAGAGACCCAGTACTTC. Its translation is CASRNNRQSQETQYF.

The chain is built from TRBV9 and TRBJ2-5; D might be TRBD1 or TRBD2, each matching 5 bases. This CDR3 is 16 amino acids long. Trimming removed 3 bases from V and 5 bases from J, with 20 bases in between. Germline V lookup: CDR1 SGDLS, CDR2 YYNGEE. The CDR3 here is CASSAGGAGARETQYF. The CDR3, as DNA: TGTGCCAGCAGCGCCGGAGGCGCCGGGGCGCGGGAGACCCAGTACTTC.

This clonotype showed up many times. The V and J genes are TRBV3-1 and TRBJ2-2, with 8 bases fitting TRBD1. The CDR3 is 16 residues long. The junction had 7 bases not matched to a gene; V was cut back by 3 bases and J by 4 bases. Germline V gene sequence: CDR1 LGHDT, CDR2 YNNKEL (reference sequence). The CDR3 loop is CASSHRTGWSTGELFF. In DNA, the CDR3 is TGTGCCAGCAGCCATAGGACAGGGTGGTCCACCGGGGAGCTGTTTTTT.

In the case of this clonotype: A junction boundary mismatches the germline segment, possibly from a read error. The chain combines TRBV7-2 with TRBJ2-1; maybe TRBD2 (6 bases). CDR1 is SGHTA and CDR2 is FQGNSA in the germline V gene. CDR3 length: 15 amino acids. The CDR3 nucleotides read TGTGCCAGCAGCCTAGCGCGAGGGGATGGCTACACCTTCTTCTTC. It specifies CASSLARGDGYTFFF.

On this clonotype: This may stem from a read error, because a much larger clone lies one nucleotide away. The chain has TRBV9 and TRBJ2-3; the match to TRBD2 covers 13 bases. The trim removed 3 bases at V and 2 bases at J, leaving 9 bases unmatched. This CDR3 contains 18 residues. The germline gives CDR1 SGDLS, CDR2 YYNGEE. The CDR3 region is CASSARVTSGGITDTQYF. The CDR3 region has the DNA TGTGCCAGCAGCGCGAGGGTGACTAGCGGGGGGATCACAGATACGCAGTATTTT.

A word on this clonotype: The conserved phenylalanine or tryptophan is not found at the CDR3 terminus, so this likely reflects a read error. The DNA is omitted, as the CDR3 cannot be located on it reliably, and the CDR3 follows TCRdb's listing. This CDR3 is CASSGMTGSYEQY. V is TRBV7-9 and J is TRBJ2-7; the table's D gene call, TRBD1, was not cross checked with the DNA. The CDR3 has 13 amino acids, counting both end residues. CDR1 and CDR2 from the germline V gene are SEHNR and FQNEAQ (reference sequence).

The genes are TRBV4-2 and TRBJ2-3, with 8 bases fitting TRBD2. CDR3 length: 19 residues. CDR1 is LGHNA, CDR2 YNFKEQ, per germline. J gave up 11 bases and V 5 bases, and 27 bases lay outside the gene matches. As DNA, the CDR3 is TGTGCCAGCAGCGTAGAATCTGGGCGGGGGGCCCACACCTACAATGAGCAGTATTTT. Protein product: CASSVESGRGAHTYNEQYF.

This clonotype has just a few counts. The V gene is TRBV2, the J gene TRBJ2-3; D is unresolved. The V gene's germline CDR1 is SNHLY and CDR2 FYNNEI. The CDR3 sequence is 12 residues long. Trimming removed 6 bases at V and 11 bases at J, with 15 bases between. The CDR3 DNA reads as TGTGCCAGCAGCCCCCGAATCGATGAGCAGTATTTT. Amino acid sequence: CASSPRIDEQYF.

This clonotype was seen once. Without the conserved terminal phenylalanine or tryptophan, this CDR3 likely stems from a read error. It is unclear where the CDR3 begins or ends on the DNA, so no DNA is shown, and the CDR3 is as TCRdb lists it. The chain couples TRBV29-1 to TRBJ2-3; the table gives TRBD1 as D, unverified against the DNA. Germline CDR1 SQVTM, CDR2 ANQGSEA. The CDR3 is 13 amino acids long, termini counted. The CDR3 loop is CSVGDTYHRYAVV.

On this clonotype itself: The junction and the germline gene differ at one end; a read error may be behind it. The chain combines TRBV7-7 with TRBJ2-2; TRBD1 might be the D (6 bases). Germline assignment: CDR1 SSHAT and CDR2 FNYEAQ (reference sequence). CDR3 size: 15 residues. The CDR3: CASSPQTGSTDTQFF. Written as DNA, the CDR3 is TGTGCTAGCAGCCCACAGACAGGTAGCACAGATACGCAGTTTTTT.

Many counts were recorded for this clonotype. The CDR3 nucleotides read TGCAGTGCTAGGGACACTAGCGGGGGGGCGAGGCAAGAGACCCAGTACTTC. Its protein product is CSARDTSGGARQETQYF. This chain links TRBV20-1 with TRBJ2-5; TRBD2 agrees at 13 bases. Per the germline V gene, CDR1 is DFQATT and CDR2 is SNEGSKA (reference sequence). V lost 3 bases, J lost 2 bases, and 9 bases stayed unmatched. The CDR3 is 17 amino acids.

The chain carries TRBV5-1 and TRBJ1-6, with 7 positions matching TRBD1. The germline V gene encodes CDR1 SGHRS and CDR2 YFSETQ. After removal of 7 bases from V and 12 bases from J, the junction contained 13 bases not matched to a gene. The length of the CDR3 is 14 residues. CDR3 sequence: CASGIGGGYKPLHF. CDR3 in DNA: TGCGCCAGCGGTATTGGAGGGGGCTACAAACCCCTCCACTTT. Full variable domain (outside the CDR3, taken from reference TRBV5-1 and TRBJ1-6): KAGVTQTPRYLIKTRGQQVTLSCSPISGHRSVSWYQQTPGQGLQFLFEYFSETQRNKGNFPGRFSGRQFSNSRSEMNVSTLELGDSALYLCASGIGGGYKPLHFGNGTRLTVT.

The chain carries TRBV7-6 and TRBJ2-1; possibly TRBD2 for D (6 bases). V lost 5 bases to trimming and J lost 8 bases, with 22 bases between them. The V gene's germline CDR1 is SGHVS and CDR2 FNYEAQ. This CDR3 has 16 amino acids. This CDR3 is CASSVAVRGDDYEQFF. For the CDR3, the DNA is TGTGCCAGCAGCGTTGCGGTGCGGGGTGACGACTATGAGCAGTTCTTC.

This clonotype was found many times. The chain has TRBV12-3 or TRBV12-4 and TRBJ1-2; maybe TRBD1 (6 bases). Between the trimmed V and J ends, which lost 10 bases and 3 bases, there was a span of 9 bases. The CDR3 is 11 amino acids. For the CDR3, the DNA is TGTGCCACCAGGACAGACTATGGCTACACCTTC. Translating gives CATRTDYGYTF.

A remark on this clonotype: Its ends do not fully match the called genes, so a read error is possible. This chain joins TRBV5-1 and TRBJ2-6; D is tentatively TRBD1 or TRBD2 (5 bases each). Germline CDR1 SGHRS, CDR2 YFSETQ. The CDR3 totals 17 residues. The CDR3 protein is CASSSGRQGSGANVLTF. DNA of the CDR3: TGTGCCAGCAGCTCGGGACGGCAGGGCTCTGGGGCCAACGTCCTGACTTTC.

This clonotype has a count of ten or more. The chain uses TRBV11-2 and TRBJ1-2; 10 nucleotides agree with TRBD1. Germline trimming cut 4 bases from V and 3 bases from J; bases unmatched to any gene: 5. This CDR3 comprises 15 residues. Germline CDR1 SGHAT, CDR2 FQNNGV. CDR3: CASSSTTGGYYGYTF. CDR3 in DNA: TGTGCCAGCAGCTCGACGACAGGGGGCTACTATGGCTACACCTTC.

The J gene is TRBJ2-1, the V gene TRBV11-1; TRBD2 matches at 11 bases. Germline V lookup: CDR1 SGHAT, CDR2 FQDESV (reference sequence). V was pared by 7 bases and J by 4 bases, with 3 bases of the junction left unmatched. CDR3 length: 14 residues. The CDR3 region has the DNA TGTGCCAGCAACGTAGCGGGAGGGTACAATGAGCAGTTCTTC. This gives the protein CASNVAGGYNEQFF.

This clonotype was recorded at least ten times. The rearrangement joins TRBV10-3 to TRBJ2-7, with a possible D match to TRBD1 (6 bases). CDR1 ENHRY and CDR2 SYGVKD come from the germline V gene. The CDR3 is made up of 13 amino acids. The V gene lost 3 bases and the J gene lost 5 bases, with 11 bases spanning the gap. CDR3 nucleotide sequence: TGTGCCATCAGTGAAGGACAGTTCGACGAGCAGTACTTC. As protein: CAISEGQFDEQYF.

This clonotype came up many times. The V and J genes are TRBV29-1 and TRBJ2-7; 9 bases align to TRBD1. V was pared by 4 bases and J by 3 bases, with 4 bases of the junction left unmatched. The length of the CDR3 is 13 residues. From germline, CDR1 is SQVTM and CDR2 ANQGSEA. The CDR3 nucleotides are TGCAGCGTTGTTGGGGACAGGGTCTACGAGCAGTACTTC. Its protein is CSVVGDRVYEQYF.

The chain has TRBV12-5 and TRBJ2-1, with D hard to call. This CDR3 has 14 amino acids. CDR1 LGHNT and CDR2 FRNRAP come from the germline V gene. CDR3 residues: CASSLSFANNEQFF. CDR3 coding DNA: TGTGCCAGCAGTTTGTCTTTTGCGAACAATGAGCAGTTCTTC.